One sample yielded the 28 T cell receptor beta chains listed below, sequenced in a study of CD8 T cells in ankylosing spondylitis. TCRdb fed the 5' RACE reads into MiXCR, producing one record per CDR3 protein. The sample holds about 140,000 distinct CDR3 sequences, approximately 8.4% seen once. Sequenced: synovial fluid, either unsorted or a sorted T cell fraction (not recorded which). The receptors stem from a male donor with ankylosing spondylitis.

Note on this clonotype: The junction departs from germline at one end; a sequencing error may be responsible. The chain uses TRBV5-6 and TRBJ1-6, with a possible D match to TRBD1 (5 bases). CDR1 and CDR2 from the germline V gene are SGHDT and YYEEEE. The CDR3 runs 14 residues. CDR3 in DNA: TGTGCCACCAGCCTCACCCAGGGCAATTCACCCCTCCACTTT. The encoded protein is CATSLTQGNSPLHF.

Many counts were recorded for this clonotype. The chain is built from TRBV5-1 and TRBJ2-2, with no clear D. There are 13 residues in the CDR3. The germline V gene has CDR1 SGHRS and CDR2 YFSETQ. V lost 5 bases to trimming and J lost 4 bases, with 9 bases between them. The CDR3 DNA is TGCGCCAGCAGAAGGGCGGCCACCGGGGAGCTGTTTTTT. Protein sequence: CASRRAATGELFF. The complete variable domain, with remaining parts taken from reference TRBV5-1 and TRBJ2-2, reads KAGVTQTPRYLIKTRGQQVTLSCSPISGHRSVSWYQQTPGQGLQFLFEYFSETQRNKGNFPGRFSGRQFSNSRSEMNVSTLELGDSALYLCASRRAATGELFFGEGSRLTVL.

The sample holds many counts of this clonotype. V is TRBV27 and J is TRBJ1-1; no definite D call. CDR3 size: 13 residues. Trimming left V 4 bases short and J 5 bases short, with 11 bases between. The germline V gene encodes CDR1 MNHEY and CDR2 SMNVEV (reference sequence). The CDR3 is CASSWGSGTEAFF. The CDR3 bases are TGTGCCAGCAGTTGGGGATCGGGGACTGAAGCTTTCTTT.

The chain links TRBV4-3 to TRBJ1-6, with TRBD1 matching over 8 bases. The length of the CDR3 is 15 residues. The junction had 6 bases not matched to a gene; V was cut back by 1 base and J by 10 bases. Germline CDR1 LGHNA, CDR2 YSLEER. In DNA, the CDR3 is TGCGCCAGCAGCCAAGGCGGAGGACAGGGATCACCCCTCCACTTT. This codes for CASSQGGGQGSPLHF.

The table lists this clonotype with many counts. The gene calls are TRBV20-1 and TRBJ2-1, with D perhaps TRBD2 (5 bases). CDR3 length: 14 residues. V lost 6 bases and J lost 7, with 19 bases in between. Germline loops: CDR1 DFQATT, CDR2 SNEGSKA (reference sequence). DNA of the CDR3: TGCAGTGCCGCTCGGGATTTGAGCCGTAATGAGCAGTTCTTC. Its translation is CSAARDLSRNEQFF.

This rearrangement joins TRBV2 to TRBJ2-1; D not certain. There are 15 residues in the CDR3. Trimming stripped 8 bases from V and 1 base from J, with 15 bases between. CDR1 and CDR2 (germline): SNHLY, FYNNEI. CDR3 sequence reads: CASLQSEESYNEQFF. The CDR3 coding sequence is TGTGCCAGCCTCCAATCAGAGGAGTCCTACAATGAGCAGTTCTTC.

This clonotype was observed at least ten times. This chain connects TRBV11-2 to TRBJ1-1, with unresolved D. This CDR3 spans 12 amino acids. Germline V gene data show CDR1 as SGHAT and CDR2 as FQNNGV. Trimming took off 4 bases at V and 2 bases at J, with 5 bases between the two ends. The CDR3 spells CASSSDNTEAFF. The CDR3 coding sequence is TGTGCCAGCAGCTCCGACAACACTGAAGCTTTCTTT. The full variable domain, with the rest looked up from reference TRBV11-2 and TRBJ1-1, is EAGVAQSPRYKIIEKRQSVAFWCNPISGHATLYWYQQILGQGPKLLIQFQNNGVVDDSQLPKDRFSAERLKGVDSTLKIQPAKLEDSAVYLCASSSDNTEAFFGQGTRLTVV.

CDR3 sequence: CASSAGLASDTQYF. Written as DNA, the CDR3 is TGTGCCAGCAGCGCAGGACTAGCATCAGATACGCAGTATTTT. The chain joins TRBV9 to TRBJ2-3; 8 nucleotides line up with TRBD2. Germline V gene data show CDR1 as SGDLS and CDR2 as YYNGEE. The CDR3 extends over 14 amino acids. The junction had 4 bases not matched to a gene; V was cut back by 3 bases and J by 4 bases.

This clonotype came up a few times. The chain couples TRBV12-3 or TRBV12-4 to TRBJ2-7; possible D gene TRBD2, 5 bases. V dropped 6 bases and J dropped 2 bases, with 11 bases sitting between them. CDR3 length: 13 amino acids. CDR3 region: CASRTDGTYEQYF. CDR3 coding DNA: TGTGCCAGCAGGACTGACGGGACCTACGAGCAGTACTTC.

The chain has TRBV24-1 and TRBJ2-5, with 13 bases identical to TRBD2. This CDR3 has 16 amino acids. After removal of 4 bases from V and 5 bases from J, the junction contained 6 bases not matched to a gene. CDR1 and CDR2 from the germline V gene are KGHDR and SFDVKD. CDR3 coding DNA: TGTGCCACCAGTGACCCGGGACTAGCGGGATCGGAGACCCAGTACTTC. Its translation: CATSDPGLAGSETQYF.

This clonotype was picked up many times. The J gene is TRBJ2-5, the V gene TRBV12-3 or TRBV12-4, with D possibly called TRBD1 or TRBD2 (5 bases each). V lost 5 bases and J 4 bases, leaving 14 bases between the germline ends. The CDR3 sequence is 14 residues long. The CDR3 region has the DNA TGTGCCAGCAGTCCCCAGGGTGGGGGAGAGACCCAGTACTTC. Translation gives CASSPQGGGETQYF.

This clonotype was counted at least ten times. J is TRBJ1-2 and V is TRBV29-1; D is uncertain. CDR3 length: 14 amino acids. Germline loops: CDR1 SQVTM, CDR2 ANQGSEA. Trimming cost V 2 bases and J 6 bases, with 16 bases left between them. CDR3 sequence: CSVENAGEGDGYTF. The CDR3 nucleotides read TGCAGCGTTGAAAACGCGGGAGAAGGAGATGGCTACACCTTC.

This clonotype was counted only a few times. The rearrangement links TRBV28 to TRBJ2-7; D is unresolved. Germline V CDR1 and CDR2: MDHEN, SYDVKM. Trimming stripped 3 bases from V and 4 bases from J, with 10 bases between. This CDR3 is 13 amino acids long. CDR3 bases: TGTGCCAGCAGTTTGGTGGAGACTTACGAGCAGTACTTC. Its protein product is CASSLVETYEQYF. Full variable domain (remainder filled in from reference TRBV28 and TRBJ2-7): DVKVTQSSRYLVKRTGEKVFLECVQDMDHENMFWYRQDPGLGLRLIYFSYDVKMKEKGDIPEGYSVSREKKERFSLILESASTNQTSMYLCASSLVETYEQYFGPGTRLTVT.

The chain carries TRBV7-9 and TRBJ2-1; 15 bases fit TRBD2. CDR1 SEHNR and CDR2 FQNEAQ come from the germline V gene (reference sequence). The CDR3 is made up of 13 amino acids. V lost 7 bases and J lost 9; bases outside the gene matches: 1. The DNA for the CDR3 is TGTGCCAGCATGGGACTAGCGGGAGGTGAGCAGTTCTTC. This sequence encodes CASMGLAGGEQFF.

This clonotype has more than one count but fewer than ten. The chain couples TRBV18 to TRBJ2-4; D perhaps matches TRBD2 (6 bases). The length of the CDR3 is 14 residues. Germline V gene sequence: CDR1 KGHSH, CDR2 LQKENI. The V end was cut by 0 bases, the J end by 8 bases, with 11 bases between. CDR3 region: CASSPPSGEDIQYF. The CDR3 nucleotides are TGTGCCAGCTCACCACCGTCGGGGGAGGACATTCAGTACTTC.

The chain uses TRBV28 and TRBJ1-1; D unclear. With 4 bases removed from V and 6 bases from J, the gap between germline ends came to 6 bases. The CDR3 length is 11 residues. Germline-derived CDR1 and CDR2 are MDHEN and SYDVKM. The CDR3 loop is CASSSPAEAFF. The DNA for the CDR3 is TGTGCCAGCAGTTCCCCCGCTGAAGCTTTCTTT.

The genes are TRBV11-2 and TRBJ1-2; maybe TRBD1 (5 bases). The CDR3 extends over 13 amino acids. V was cut by 0 bases and J by 3 bases, with 5 bases left in between. CDR1 SGHAT and CDR2 FQNNGV come from the germline V gene. DNA of the CDR3: TGTGCCAGCAGCTTAGACAGGGACTATGGCTACACCTTC. Its translation: CASSLDRDYGYTF.

V gene TRBV5-1 combines with J gene TRBJ2-1; D may be TRBD1 or TRBD2 (7 bases each). Germline V gene sequence: CDR1 SGHRS, CDR2 YFSETQ. There are 16 residues in the CDR3. The V and J ends lost 4 bases and 3 bases respectively, with 17 bases between them. The DNA of the CDR3 is TGCGCCAGCAGCCCCTTCAGGGGGGGACTCTACAATGAGCAGTTCTTC. Translated, it gives CASSPFRGGLYNEQFF.

This clonotype was seen many times. The J gene is TRBJ2-2, the V gene TRBV5-1; D remains ambiguous. V was shortened by 4 bases and J by 4 bases, with 8 bases between the two germline ends. CDR1 and CDR2 (germline): SGHRS, YFSETQ. The CDR3 runs to 13 residues. The CDR3 region is CASSEDFTGELFF. The CDR3, as DNA: TGCGCCAGCAGCGAAGACTTCACCGGGGAGCTGTTTTTT.

This clonotype came up many times. V and J are TRBV2 and TRBJ1-1; no clear D gene. CDR3 length: 14 residues. The V end lost 0 bases, the J end lost 1 base, and 6 bases lay between the germline ends. Germline-derived CDR1 and CDR2 are SNHLY and FYNNEI. The CDR3 DNA reads as TGTGCCAGCAGTGAAGCCTTAGGGAACACTGAAGCTTTCTTT. It is translated as CASSEALGNTEAFF.

This clonotype has just a few counts. This chain links TRBV2 with TRBJ1-6; 7 bases are shared with TRBD1. Germline CDR1 is SNHLY and CDR2 is FYNNEI. Unmatched junction bases numbered 14, after V lost 6 bases and J lost 12 bases. This CDR3 comprises 15 residues. The CDR3 here is CASRDLQGIYKPLHF. In DNA form, the CDR3 reads TGTGCCAGCAGAGATTTACAGGGGATCTATAAACCCCTCCACTTT.

This clonotype was seen more than once but under ten times. This rearrangement joins TRBV11-2 to TRBJ2-7; 7 bases match TRBD2. This CDR3 has 16 amino acids. Unmatched junction bases numbered 11, after V lost 3 bases and J lost 3 bases. Per the germline V gene, CDR1 is SGHAT and CDR2 is FQNNGV. The CDR3 nucleotides are TGTGCCAGCAGCTTGTCCGGGGGAGGGAATATCTACGAGCAGTACTTC. This encodes CASSLSGGGNIYEQYF.

This clonotype was detected only a few times. The chain couples TRBV4-2 to TRBJ2-6, with TRBD1 as a possible D gene (6 bases). The CDR3 has 16 amino acids. V was shortened by 5 bases and J by 4 bases, with 15 bases between the two germline ends. Per germline, CDR1 LGHNA and CDR2 YNFKEQ. The CDR3 is CASSTRSGDGANVLTF. In nucleotides, the CDR3 is TGTGCCAGCAGCACCCGATCAGGGGACGGGGCCAACGTCCTGACTTTC.

Many counts were recorded for this clonotype. This sequence joins TRBV2 and TRBJ1-2; TRBD1 matches 8 bases. CDR3 length equals 13 residues. The germline CDR1 and CDR2 sequences are SNHLY and FYNNEI. The V gene end was trimmed by 5 bases and the J gene end by 4 bases; junction bases not matched to a gene: 3. The chain's CDR3 is CASSLDRVYGYTF. CDR3 DNA: TGTGCCAGCAGTCTGGACAGGGTCTATGGCTACACCTTC.

Here the CDR3 DNA reads TGTGCCAGCAGCTTAGCGTACGCAAATTGGGAGACCCAGTACTTC. Amino acid sequence: CASSLAYANWETQYF. The chain uses TRBV7-2 and TRBJ2-5; D is unclear. V dropped 0 bases and J dropped 5 bases, with 13 bases sitting between them. There are 15 residues in the CDR3. Germline CDR1 and CDR2: SGHTA and FQGNSA. Looking up the rest from reference TRBV7-2 and TRBJ2-5 gives the full variable domain: GAGVSQSPSNKVTEKGKDVELRCDPISGHTALYWYRQSLGQGLEFLIYFQGNSAPDKSGLPSDRFSAERTGGSVSTLTIQRTQQEDSAVYLCASSLAYANWETQYFGPGTRLLVL.

V gene TRBV10-3 combines with J gene TRBJ2-3, with D maybe TRBD1 (5 bases). Germline CDR1 and CDR2: ENHRY and SYGVKD. The CDR3 is 14 amino acids. The V end lost 4 bases, the J end lost 2 bases, and 10 bases lay between the germline ends. Here the CDR3 DNA reads TGTGCCATCAGTGCGACAGAGACCACAGATACGCAGTATTTT. Its translation is CAISATETTDTQYF.

The sample holds many counts of this clonotype. This chain joins TRBV28 and TRBJ1-1; D not certain. Germline CDR1 and CDR2: MDHEN and SYDVKM. V was cut by 1 base and J by 4 bases, with 4 bases left in between. The CDR3 is 12 amino acids. CDR3 region: CASSLLFTEAFF. CDR3 bases: TGTGCCAGCAGTTTATTGTTCACTGAAGCTTTCTTT.

CDR3 coding DNA: TGTGCCAGCATTTTTACCTCAGGGGACTATGGCTACACCTTC. Translating gives CASIFTSGDYGYTF. V is TRBV28 and J is TRBJ1-2; a possible D gene is TRBD1 (6 bases). This CDR3 is built from 14 residues. V dropped 7 bases and J dropped 3 bases, with 15 bases sitting between them. The germline V gene encodes CDR1 MDHEN and CDR2 SYDVKM.